This T cell receptor (beta chain) came from a study of early T cells in non-severe SARS-CoV-2 infection. The CDR3 spans 14 residues. The germline V gene encodes CDR1 SGDLS and CDR2 YYNGEE. V was pared by 3 bases and J by 7 bases, with 8 bases of the junction left unmatched. MiXCR, applied by TCRdb to the 5' RACE reads, yields one record per CDR3 protein. The sample has about 55,000 distinct CDR3 sequences, 15% seen once. The sample was whole blood, taken at baseline. The clonotype comes from an adult who was a healthcare worker with PCR-confirmed SARS-CoV-2 infection or an uninfected control (not recorded which). This chain uses TRBV9 with TRBJ2-7, with TRBD1 matching 9 bases. CDR3 bases: TGTGCCAGCAGCGGAGGACAGGGGCCCCGGGAGCAGTACTTC. It specifies CASSGGQGPREQYF.